This TCR beta chain was captured in a study of vaccination effects on CD4 cells after COVID-19. Assay: immunoSEQ multiplex PCR; the TCRdb copy retains only in-frame clones and omits some. Here the sample spans 20,000 to 30,000 clones, roughly three quarters being singletons. Comment on this clone: The antigen remains undetermined.

Antigen-specific CD4+ T cells were expanded with viral peptide pools in the ViraFEST assay before sequencing. Upon completion of around 9 days in culture, CD4+ T cells were isolated. SARS-CoV-2 infected the person between March and December 2020, as confirmed by PCR. This CDR3 region has 12 residues. V gave up 7 bases and J gave up 10 bases, with 16 bases separating them. CDR1 SEHNR and CDR2 FQNEAQ come from the germline V gene (reference sequence). Sequenced material: CD4+ T cells from PBMCs cultured with SARS-CoV-2 spike peptides, taken before COVID-19 vaccination. The TCR sequence derives from a human donor who had a prior SARS-CoV-2 infection. J is TRBJ1-1 and V is TRBV7-9; TRBD1 is a possible D gene (5 bases). CDR3 sequence: CASTHSNGGAFF. The CDR3 DNA reads as TGTGCCAGCACCCACAGTAACGGGGGAGCTTTCTTT.